What follows are 9 T cell receptor beta chains derived from one specimen sequenced in a study of blood T cell repertoires in COVID-19. The protocol was immunoSEQ multiplex PCR, while the TCRdb copy is restricted to in-frame clones and leaves out a portion. This sample yields 200,000 to 300,000 clones, of which 80% to 85% are seen a single time; 4.2% belongs to the top ten. Sequencing used peripheral blood. These receptors came from a man in his sixties with acute or convalescent COVID-19.

The chain recombines TRBV27 with TRBJ2-1, with 13 bases fitting TRBD2. Germline loops: CDR1 MNHEY, CDR2 SMNVEV (reference sequence). Germline trimming cut 4 bases from V and 7 bases from J; bases unmatched to any gene: 7. The CDR3 contains 16 residues. The CDR3 bases are TGTGCCAGCAGTTCAGGACTAGCGGGAGTCTCTAATGAGCAGTTCTTC. Translation gives CASSSGLAGVSNEQFF.

This clone was counted between two and nine times. This same CDR3 is encoded by further DNA sequences in the sample. The chain carries TRBV6-6 and TRBJ2-3; 16 nucleotides agree with TRBD2. With V trimmed by 5 bases and J by 4 bases, 3 bases remained unmatched. This CDR3 comprises 16 residues. Germline lookup yields CDR1 MNHNY and CDR2 SVGAGI (reference sequence). In nucleotides, the CDR3 is TGTGCCAGCAGTCGGGGACTAGCGGGAGGGCCAGATACGCAGTATTTT. Its translation: CASSRGLAGGPDTQYF.

The chain is built from TRBV6-6 and TRBJ1-2; 7 positions agree with TRBD1. This CDR3 is built from 14 residues. Trimming removed 9 bases from V and 6 bases from J; junction bases left unmatched: 13. Germline CDR1 is MNHNY and CDR2 is SVGAGI (reference sequence). The CDR3 loop is CASYALEGAHGYTF. CDR3 nucleotide sequence: TGTGCCAGTTATGCTCTCGAGGGGGCGCATGGCTACACCTTC.

This clone came up a few times. The V gene is TRBV4-1, the J gene TRBJ1-2, with D uncertain. Trimming left V 4 bases short and J 6 bases short, with 18 bases between. The CDR3 runs to 15 residues. The germline gives CDR1 MGHRA, CDR2 YSYEKL. CDR3 amino acids: CASSRSPLEQHGYTF. The DNA of the CDR3 is TGCGCCAGCAGCCGAAGTCCGCTTGAACAGCATGGCTACACCTTC.

The chain has TRBV19 and TRBJ2-2, with unresolved D. Per the germline V gene, CDR1 is LNHDA and CDR2 is SQIVND (reference sequence). CDR3 length: 14 residues. Trimming shortened V by 10 bases and J by 0 bases, and 12 bases separated the two germline ends. As DNA, the CDR3 is TGTGCCACCGCGAAAGCCACGAACACCGGGGAGCTGTTTTTT. This translates into CATAKATNTGELFF.

This chain joins TRBV19 and TRBJ2-5, with a tentative D call TRBD2 (6 bases). Germline CDR1 is LNHDA and CDR2 is SQIVND (reference sequence). The CDR3 has 15 residues. V was cut by 3 bases and J by 0 bases, with 11 bases left in between. The CDR3 DNA reads as TGTGCCAGTAGTATGGGGGGTACCCACCAAGAGACCCAGTACTTC. Translating it yields CASSMGGTHQETQYF.

This clone is a singleton in its sample. The chain employs TRBV28 and TRBJ1-2, with 10 nucleotides matching TRBD1. Germline CDR1 and CDR2: MDHEN and SYDVKM. This CDR3 has 16 residues. J gave up 2 bases and V 4 bases, and 7 bases lay outside the gene matches. The CDR3 spells CASSSDLGQGNYGYTF. In DNA form, the CDR3 reads TGTGCCAGCAGTTCCGACCTGGGACAGGGGAACTATGGCTACACCTTC.

The chain links TRBV19 to TRBJ2-1; 7 bases line up with TRBD1. Germline V lookup: CDR1 LNHDA, CDR2 SQIVND (reference sequence). There are 16 residues in the CDR3. Trimming took 5 bases from V and 3 from J; bases not matched to a gene: 10. The CDR3 loop reads CASSSRTGAIYNEQFF. As DNA, the CDR3 is TGTGCCAGTAGTTCCCGGACAGGAGCGATCTACAATGAGCAGTTCTTC.

The gene calls are TRBV5-1 and TRBJ2-5; perhaps TRBD1 as D (6 bases). The V end was cut by 0 bases, the J end by 3 bases, with 6 bases between. Germline CDR1 is SGHRS and CDR2 is YFSETQ. This CDR3 has 13 residues. CDR3 in amino acids: CASSLGTEETQYF. The DNA of the CDR3 is TGCGCCAGCAGCTTGGGGACAGAAGAGACCCAGTACTTC.